These T cell receptor beta chains were read from a single sample in a study of blood T cell repertoires in COVID-19. The protocol was immunoSEQ multiplex PCR, while the TCRdb copy is restricted to in-frame clones and leaves out a portion. The repertoire includes over 150,000 clones, about 85% of them detected once, and more than 1% sits in the top ten. Sequenced sample: peripheral blood. Every receptor here comes from a man aged 40-55 years with acute or convalescent COVID-19. Each CDR3 is given with its conserved first and last residue. Fields, in order: clone size, J gene, V gene, D gene, CDR3 DNA, CDR3 protein. D genes are given only for firm matches. Size tells how often a clone was seen (once, few, many) or the class of an expanded clone, and some rows leave it out.

>NA|TRBJ2-5|TRBV2|TRBD2
TGTGCCAGCGCGGCACTAGCGGGGGGCATCCAAGAGACCCAGTACTTC
CASAALAGGIQETQYF
>NA|TRBJ2-5|TRBV5-1|TRBD2
TGCGCCAGCAGCTTGGAGGCGGGGGGGACCCAGTACTTC
CASSLEAGGTQYF
>NA|TRBJ2-3|TRBV6-5|NA
TGTGCCAGCATTCCCGGGGACATAAGCACAGATACGCAGTATTTT
CASIPGDISTDTQYF
>NA|TRBJ1-2|TRBV30|NA
TGTGCCTGTTCAGTCCCACCGGGCTATGGCTACACCTTC
CACSVPPGYGYTF
>NA|TRBJ2-7|TRBV5-1|TRBD1
TGCGCCAGCAGAGGGGGCTTGGAGTACGAGCAGTACTTC
CASRGGLEYEQYF
>NA|TRBJ2-3|TRBV28|NA
TGTGCCAGCAGTCTTACTAGCACAGATACGCAGTATTTT
CASSLTSTDTQYF
>NA|TRBJ2-7|TRBV6-2/TRBV6-3|TRBD1
TGTGCCAGCAGTTACAGCGTCGGCAGGGGGCATTCGGAGCAGTACTTC
CASSYSVGRGHSEQYF
>few|TRBJ1-1|TRBV7-9|TRBD1
TGTGCCAGCAGTATTACAGGGGGAGCTTTCTTT
CASSITGGAFF
>few|TRBJ1-2|TRBV28|TRBD1
TGTGCCAGCAAGACAGGGGGGCCTAACTATGGCTACACCTTC
CASKTGGPNYGYTF
>NA|TRBJ2-3|TRBV24-1|TRBD1
TGTGCCACCAATCCGGGACAGGGGACAGATACGCAGTATTTT
CATNPGQGTDTQYF
>NA|TRBJ2-2|TRBV7-3|TRBD1
TGTGCCAGCAGCTTGCGAGGGGGCAGCGGGGAGCTGTTTTTT
CASSLRGGSGELFF
>NA|TRBJ1-6|TRBV30|NA
TGTGCCTGGAGTGTAGATGAGAATTCACCCCTCCACTTT
CAWSVDENSPLHF